This record looks at one T cell receptor (beta chain) sequence and its context. The antigen remains undetermined. The assay was immunoSEQ multiplex PCR, and TCRdb's table has in-frame clones only and misses some. The repertoire has about 44,000 clones, 60% to 75% of them found once; the top ten carry more than 3%. This record comes from a study of PD-1 blockade in classical Hodgkin lymphoma. Overall study: Patients were infused with nivolumab 3 mg/kg every 2 weeks.

Time point reported: cycle 4 day 1 (C4D1), after 5 to 7 weeks of nivolumab. Each patient's relapse followed autologous stem cell transplantation, and brentuximab vedotin exposure varied. Trimming left V 0 bases short and J 6 bases short, with 14 bases between. This CDR3 region has 15 residues. Looked up from germline, CDR1 is SEHNR and CDR2 is FQNEAQ (reference sequence). Study-level findings and limits: Diminished baseline TCR diversity has been reported in newly diagnosed patients relative to healthy donors. The origin of the repertoire differences remains undefined, with disease activity or prior therapy as possible causes. Baseline diversity in complete responders resembled that of newly diagnosed patients.

The chain has TRBV7-9 and TRBJ2-5; D possibly uses TRBD1 or TRBD2 (6 bases each). The sample consisted of peripheral blood mononuclear cells (PBMCs), taken before the fourth cycle of nivolumab. This receptor was taken from a human donor with classical Hodgkin lymphoma. The chain's CDR3 is CASSLAHGGRKTQYF. In DNA, the CDR3 is TGTGCCAGCAGCTTAGCGCATGGGGGGCGGAAGACCCAGTACTTC.